Given below is one TCR beta chain in context. What it binds is unknown. Sequenced by immunoSEQ multiplex PCR; TCRdb stores in-frame clones only, minus some. The sample lists around 92,000 clones; about nine tenths were seen once. The germline CDR1 and CDR2 sequences are LNHNV and YYDKDF (reference sequence). The CDR3 contains 14 residues. With 7 bases removed from V and 4 bases from J, the gap between germline ends came to 16 bases. This sample is drawn from a study of T cell responses to AZD1222 COVID-19 vaccine. Study context: Pooling covered second doses at about 4 or about 12 weeks. Study-wide findings and caveats: Reportedly, close to half of spike-specific TCRs are directed against unmutated variant regions. Repertoire collection took place solely once the T cell response had peaked.

This clonotype was sampled from an adult in good health. This chain joins TRBV15 and TRBJ2-5; D unclear. Here the sequenced sample was peripheral blood, taken on day 0 of AZD1222 vaccination. The CDR3 nucleotides read TGTGCCACCAAGGAAGGTGGGATTGGAGAGACCCAGTACTTC. This sequence encodes CATKEGGIGETQYF.